These T cell receptor beta chains were read from a single sample in a study of spatial heterogeneity in lung cancer. From the 5' RACE reads, TCRdb called clonotypes with MiXCR, one entry per CDR3 protein. The table includes some 12,000 distinct CDR3 sequences, roughly an eighth detected once. Sequencing was performed on PBMCs, taken at surgery. These receptors were collected from a female donor with early-stage non-small cell lung cancer. CDR3s include the opening cysteine and the closing phenylalanine or tryptophan. The D gene is left open where the match is weak. Rows may omit the clone size; those that give it use once, few, many or a size class.

V	size	J	D	CDR3	DNA
TRBV5-1	few	TRBJ2-2	NA	CASRQGTGELFF	TGCGCCAGCAGGCAGGGAACCGGGGAGCTGTTTTTT
TRBV7-2	many	TRBJ1-2	NA	CASSSRSANYGYTF	TGTGCCAGCAGCTCACGGTCGGCTAACTATGGCTACACCTTC
TRBV3-1	many	TRBJ1-3	NA	CASSQVGSGLSGNTIYF	TGTGCCAGCAGCCAAGTAGGATCCGGTCTCTCTGGAAACACCATATATTTT
TRBV11-2	many	TRBJ2-5	TRBD1	CASSFQDRGETQYF	TGTGCCAGCAGCTTCCAGGACAGGGGGGAGACCCAGTACTTC
TRBV21-1	NA	TRBJ1-5	NA	CASSKGHKMYSNQPQHF	TGTGCCAGCAGCAAAGGCCACAAGATGTATAGCAATCAGCCCCAGCATTTT
TRBV6-1	many	TRBJ2-4	NA	CASSGYRLLAKNIQYF	TGTGCCAGCAGTGGTTACCGGCTGCTAGCCAAAAACATTCAGTACTTC
TRBV14	many	TRBJ2-1	TRBD2	CASSQVPSGSRSYNEQFF	TGTGCCAGCAGCCAAGTCCCTAGCGGGAGTAGGTCCTACAATGAGCAGTTCTTC
TRBV20-1	NA	TRBJ1-6	NA	CSARDPHRESSPLHF	TGCAGTGCTAGAGATCCGCACAGGGAGAGTTCACCCCTCCACTTT
TRBV7-9	many	TRBJ1-5	NA	CASSLDGYQPQHF	TGTGCCAGCAGCTTGGACGGCTATCAGCCCCAGCATTTT
TRBV29-1	many	TRBJ2-3	TRBD2	CSVLSGGASTQYF	TGCAGCGTCTTAAGCGGGGGGGCCTCTACGCAGTATTTT
TRBV6-5	medium-sized	TRBJ1-1	NA	CASSYGGTEAFF	TGTGCCAGCAGTTACGGAGGGACTGAAGCTTTCTTT